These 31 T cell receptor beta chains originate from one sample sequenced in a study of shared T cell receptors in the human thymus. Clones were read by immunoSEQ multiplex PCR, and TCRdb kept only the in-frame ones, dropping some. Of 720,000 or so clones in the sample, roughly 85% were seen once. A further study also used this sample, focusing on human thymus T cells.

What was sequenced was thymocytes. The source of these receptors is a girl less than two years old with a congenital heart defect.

The DNA of the CDR3 is TGTGCCAGCAGTGAAGGGGCAGGGAATCAGCCCCAGCATTTT. It is translated as CASSEGAGNQPQHF. V usage is TRBV2 and J usage is TRBJ1-5; weak D call: TRBD1 (5 bases). Germline V gene sequence: CDR1 SNHLY, CDR2 FYNNEI. Deletions cut 1 base from V and 4 bases from J, with 8 bases between. The CDR3 consists of 14 residues.

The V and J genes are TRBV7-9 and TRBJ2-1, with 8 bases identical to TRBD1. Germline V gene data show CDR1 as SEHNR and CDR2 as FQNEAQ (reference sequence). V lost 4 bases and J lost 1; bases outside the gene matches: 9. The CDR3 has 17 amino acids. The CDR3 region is CASSSPQGARSYNEQFF. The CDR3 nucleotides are TGTGCCAGCAGCTCGCCGCAGGGGGCCAGATCCTACAATGAGCAGTTCTTC.

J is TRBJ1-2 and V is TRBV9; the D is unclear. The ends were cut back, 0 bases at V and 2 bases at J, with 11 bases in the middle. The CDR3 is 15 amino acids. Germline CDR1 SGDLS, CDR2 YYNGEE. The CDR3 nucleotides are TGTGCCAGCAGCGTAGACGCACCGGGAAACTATGGCTACACCTTC. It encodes CASSVDAPGNYGYTF.

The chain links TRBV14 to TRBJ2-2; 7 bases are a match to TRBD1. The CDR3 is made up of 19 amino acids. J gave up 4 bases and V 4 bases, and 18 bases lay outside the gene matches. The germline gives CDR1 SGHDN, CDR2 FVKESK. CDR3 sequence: CASSPASGTTGASTGELFF. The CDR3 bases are TGTGCCAGCAGCCCCGCATCAGGAACAACAGGGGCGAGCACCGGGGAGCTGTTTTTT.

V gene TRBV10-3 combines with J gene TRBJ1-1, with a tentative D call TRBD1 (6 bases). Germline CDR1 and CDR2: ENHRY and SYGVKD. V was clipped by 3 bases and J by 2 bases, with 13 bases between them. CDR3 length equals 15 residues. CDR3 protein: CAISDGARGNTEAFF. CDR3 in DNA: TGTGCCATCAGTGATGGGGCCAGGGGAAACACTGAAGCTTTCTTT.

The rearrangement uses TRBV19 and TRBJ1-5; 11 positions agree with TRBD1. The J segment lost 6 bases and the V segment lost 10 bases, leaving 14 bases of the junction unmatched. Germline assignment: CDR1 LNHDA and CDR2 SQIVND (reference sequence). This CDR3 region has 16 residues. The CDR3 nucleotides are TGTGCCACTAAAGAGGTATCGGACAGGGGGCCTCAGCCCCAGCATTTT. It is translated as CATKEVSDRGPQPQHF. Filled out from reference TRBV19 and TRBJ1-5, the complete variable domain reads DGGITQSPKYLFRKEGQNVTLSCEQNLNHDAMYWYRQDPGQGLRLIYYSQIVNDFQKGDIAEGYSVSREKKESFPLTVTSAQKNPTAFYLCATKEVSDRGPQPQHFGDGTRLSIL.

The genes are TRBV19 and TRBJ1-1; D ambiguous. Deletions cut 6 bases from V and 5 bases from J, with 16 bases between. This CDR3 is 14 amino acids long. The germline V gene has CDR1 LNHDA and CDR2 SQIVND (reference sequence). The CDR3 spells CASREPRRVTEAFF. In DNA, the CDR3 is TGTGCCAGTAGGGAACCGAGGAGGGTGACTGAAGCTTTCTTT. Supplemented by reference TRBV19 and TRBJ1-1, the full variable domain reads DGGITQSPKYLFRKEGQNVTLSCEQNLNHDAMYWYRQDPGQGLRLIYYSQIVNDFQKGDIAEGYSVSREKKESFPLTVTSAQKNPTAFYLCASREPRRVTEAFFGQGTRLTVV.

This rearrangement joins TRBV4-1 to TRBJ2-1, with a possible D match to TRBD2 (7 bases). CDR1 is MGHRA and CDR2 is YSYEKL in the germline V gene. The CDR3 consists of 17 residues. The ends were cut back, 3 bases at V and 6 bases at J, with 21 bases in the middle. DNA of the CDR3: TGCGCCAGCAGCCAGCCCCCGGGGGGCCGTGGCCTCAATGAGCAGTTCTTC. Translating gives CASSQPPGGRGLNEQFF.

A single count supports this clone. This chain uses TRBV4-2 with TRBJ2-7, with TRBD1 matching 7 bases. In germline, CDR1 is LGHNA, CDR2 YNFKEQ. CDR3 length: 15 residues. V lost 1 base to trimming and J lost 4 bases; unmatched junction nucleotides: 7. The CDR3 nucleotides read TGTGCCAGCAGCCAAGTAGGGGACAGCCGTTACGAGCAGTACTTC. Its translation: CASSQVGDSRYEQYF.

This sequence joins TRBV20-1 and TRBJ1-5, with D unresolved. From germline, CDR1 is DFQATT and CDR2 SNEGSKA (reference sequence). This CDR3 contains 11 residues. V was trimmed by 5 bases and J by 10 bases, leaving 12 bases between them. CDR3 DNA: TGCAGTGCTCGCGGGTTGGGACCCCAGCATTTT. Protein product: CSARGLGPQHF.

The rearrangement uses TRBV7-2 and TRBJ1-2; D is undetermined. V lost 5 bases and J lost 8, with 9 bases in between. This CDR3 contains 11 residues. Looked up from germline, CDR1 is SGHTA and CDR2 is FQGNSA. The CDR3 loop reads CASSAARGYTF. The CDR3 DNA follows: TGTGCCAGCAGCGCCGCTAGAGGCTACACCTTC.

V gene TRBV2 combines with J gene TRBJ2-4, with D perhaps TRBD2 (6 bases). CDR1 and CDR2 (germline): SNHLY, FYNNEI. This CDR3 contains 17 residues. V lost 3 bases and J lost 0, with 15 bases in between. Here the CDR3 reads CASSDGGLNLAKNIQYF. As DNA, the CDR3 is TGTGCCAGCAGTGACGGGGGATTGAACCTAGCCAAAAACATTCAGTACTTC.

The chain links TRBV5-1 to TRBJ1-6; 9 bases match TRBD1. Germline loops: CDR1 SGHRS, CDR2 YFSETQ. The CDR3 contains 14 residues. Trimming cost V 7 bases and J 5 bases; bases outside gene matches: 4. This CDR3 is CASSGTGHNSPLHF. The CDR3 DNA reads TGCGCCAGCTCGGGGACAGGGCATAATTCACCCCTCCACTTT. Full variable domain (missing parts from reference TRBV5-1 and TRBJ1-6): KAGVTQTPRYLIKTRGQQVTLSCSPISGHRSVSWYQQTPGQGLQFLFEYFSETQRNKGNFPGRFSGRQFSNSRSEMNVSTLELGDSALYLCASSGTGHNSPLHFGNGTRLTVT.

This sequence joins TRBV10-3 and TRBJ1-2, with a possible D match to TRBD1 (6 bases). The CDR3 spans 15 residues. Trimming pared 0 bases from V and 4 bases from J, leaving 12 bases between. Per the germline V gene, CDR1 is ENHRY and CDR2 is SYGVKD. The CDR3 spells CAISESKTGLYGYTF. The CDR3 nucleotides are TGTGCCATCAGTGAGTCCAAGACAGGCCTCTATGGCTACACCTTC.

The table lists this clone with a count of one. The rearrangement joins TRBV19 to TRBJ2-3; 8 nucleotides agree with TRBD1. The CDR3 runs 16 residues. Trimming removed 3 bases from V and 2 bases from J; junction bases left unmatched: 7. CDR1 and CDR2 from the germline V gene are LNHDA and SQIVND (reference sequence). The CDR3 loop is CASSIGYQGATDTQYF. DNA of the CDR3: TGTGCCAGTAGTATTGGTTATCAGGGGGCCACAGATACGCAGTATTTT.

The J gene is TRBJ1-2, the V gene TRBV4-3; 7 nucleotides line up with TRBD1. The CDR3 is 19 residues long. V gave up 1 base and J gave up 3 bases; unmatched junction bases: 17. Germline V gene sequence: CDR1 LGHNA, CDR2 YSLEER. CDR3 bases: TGCGCCAGCAGCCAAGTGAAAAACATAGGGACAGAGATTTACTATGGCTACACCTTC. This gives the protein CASSQVKNIGTEIYYGYTF.

CDR3 in amino acids: CASSLADREVNYEQYF. The CDR3 nucleotides are TGCGCCAGCAGCTTGGCCGACAGGGAGGTTAACTACGAGCAGTACTTC. V is TRBV5-1 and J is TRBJ2-7; D perhaps matches TRBD1 (7 bases). Germline values: CDR1 SGHRS, CDR2 YFSETQ. The CDR3 spans 16 residues. Trimming removed 0 bases from V and 3 bases from J, with 16 bases in between.

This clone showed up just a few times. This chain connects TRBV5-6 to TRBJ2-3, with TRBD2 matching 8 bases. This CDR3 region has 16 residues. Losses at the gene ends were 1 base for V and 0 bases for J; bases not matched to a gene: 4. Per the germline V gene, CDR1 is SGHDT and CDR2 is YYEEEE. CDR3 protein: CASSLPSGGSTDTQYF. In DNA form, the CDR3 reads TGTGCCAGCAGCTTGCCCAGCGGGGGAAGCACAGATACGCAGTATTTT.

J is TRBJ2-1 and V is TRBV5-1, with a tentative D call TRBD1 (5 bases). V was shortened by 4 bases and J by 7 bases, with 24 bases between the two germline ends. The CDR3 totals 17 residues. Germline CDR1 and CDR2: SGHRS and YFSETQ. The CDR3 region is CASSLAVTGWGKNEQFF. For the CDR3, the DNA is TGCGCCAGCAGCCTGGCAGTTACGGGTTGGGGCAAAAATGAGCAGTTCTTC.

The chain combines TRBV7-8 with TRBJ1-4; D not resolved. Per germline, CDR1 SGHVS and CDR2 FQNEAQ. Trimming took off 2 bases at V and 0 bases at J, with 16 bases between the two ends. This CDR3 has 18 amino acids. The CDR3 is CASSLLTTSPATNEKLFF. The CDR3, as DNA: TGTGCCAGCAGCTTACTGACGACATCCCCGGCAACTAATGAAAAACTGTTTTTT.

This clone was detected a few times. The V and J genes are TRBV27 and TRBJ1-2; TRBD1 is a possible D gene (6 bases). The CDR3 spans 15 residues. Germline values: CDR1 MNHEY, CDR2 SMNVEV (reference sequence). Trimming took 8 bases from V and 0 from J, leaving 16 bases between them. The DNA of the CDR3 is TGTGCCAGCGGCGCAATACAGGGACCTAACTATGGCTACACCTTC. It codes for CASGAIQGPNYGYTF.

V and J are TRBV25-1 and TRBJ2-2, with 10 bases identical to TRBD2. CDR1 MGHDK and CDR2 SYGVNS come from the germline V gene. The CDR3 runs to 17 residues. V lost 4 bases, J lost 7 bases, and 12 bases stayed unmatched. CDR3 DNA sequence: TGTGCCAGCAGTGCTCCCACTAGCGGGGAATCGAACGGGGAGCTGTTTTTT. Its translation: CASSAPTSGESNGELFF.

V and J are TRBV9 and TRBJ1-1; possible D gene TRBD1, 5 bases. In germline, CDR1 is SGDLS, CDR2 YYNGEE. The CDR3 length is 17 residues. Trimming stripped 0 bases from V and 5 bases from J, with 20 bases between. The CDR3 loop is CASSVASAGHIETEAFF. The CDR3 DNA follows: TGTGCCAGCAGCGTAGCGTCAGCAGGGCATATTGAAACTGAAGCTTTCTTT.

DNA for the CDR3: TGTGCCAGCAGTCCGAAAATGGGACTGTTCTATGGCTACACCTTC. Protein product: CASSPKMGLFYGYTF. The V gene is TRBV6-6, the J gene TRBJ1-2; the D gene is possibly TRBD1 (5 bases). Germline V lookup: CDR1 MNHNY, CDR2 SVGAGI (reference sequence). This CDR3 has 15 residues. V was shortened by 5 bases and J by 4 bases, with 17 bases between the two germline ends.

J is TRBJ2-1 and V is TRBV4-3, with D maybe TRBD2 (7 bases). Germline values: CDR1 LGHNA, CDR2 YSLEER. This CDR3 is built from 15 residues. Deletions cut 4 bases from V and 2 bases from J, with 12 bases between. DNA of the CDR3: TGCGCCAGCAGCCCTCACGGGGGGCCCTACAATGAGCAGTTCTTC. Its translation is CASSPHGGPYNEQFF.

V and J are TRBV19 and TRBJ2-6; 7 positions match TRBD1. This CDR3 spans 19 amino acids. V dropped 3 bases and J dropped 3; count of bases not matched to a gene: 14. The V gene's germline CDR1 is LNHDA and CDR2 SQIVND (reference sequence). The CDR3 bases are TGTGCCAGTAGTATCCCGGACAGGATCTTGGTTTTTGGGGCCAACGTCCTGACTTTC. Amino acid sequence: CASSIPDRILVFGANVLTF.

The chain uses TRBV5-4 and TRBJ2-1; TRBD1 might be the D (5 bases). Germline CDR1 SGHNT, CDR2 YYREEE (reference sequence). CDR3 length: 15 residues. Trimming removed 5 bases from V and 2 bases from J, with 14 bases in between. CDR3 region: CASSDPDRTYNEQFF. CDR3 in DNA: TGTGCCAGCAGTGACCCAGACAGAACCTACAATGAGCAGTTCTTC.

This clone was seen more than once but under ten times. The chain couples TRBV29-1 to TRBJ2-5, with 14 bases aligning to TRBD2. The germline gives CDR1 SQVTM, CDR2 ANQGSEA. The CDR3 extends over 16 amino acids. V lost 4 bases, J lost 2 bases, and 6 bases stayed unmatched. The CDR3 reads CSVVGLAGEKQETQYF. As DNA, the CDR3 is TGCAGCGTTGTGGGACTAGCGGGGGAAAAACAAGAGACCCAGTACTTC.

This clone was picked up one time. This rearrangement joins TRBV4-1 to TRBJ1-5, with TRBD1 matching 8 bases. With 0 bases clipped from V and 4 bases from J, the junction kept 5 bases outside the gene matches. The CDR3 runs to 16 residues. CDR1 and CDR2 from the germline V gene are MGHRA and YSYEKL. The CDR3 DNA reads TGCGCCAGCAGCCAAGATCCGGACAGGGAGAATCAGCCCCAGCATTTT. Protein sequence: CASSQDPDRENQPQHF.

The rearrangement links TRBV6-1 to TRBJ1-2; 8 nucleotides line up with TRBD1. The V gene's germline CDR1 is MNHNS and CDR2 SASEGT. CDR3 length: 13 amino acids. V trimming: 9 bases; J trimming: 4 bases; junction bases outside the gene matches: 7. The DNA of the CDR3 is TGTGCCAGTCTTCAGGGGGCAGGCTATGGCTACACCTTC. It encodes CASLQGAGYGYTF.

The CDR3 sequence is CASSQERGTYYNEQFF. In DNA, the CDR3 is TGTGCCAGCAGCCAAGAGCGGGGGACCTACTACAATGAGCAGTTCTTC. The genes are TRBV4-2 and TRBJ2-1, with TRBD2 identical over 7 bases. CDR3 length: 16 residues. Germline values: CDR1 LGHNA, CDR2 YNFKEQ. The V segment lost 0 bases and the J segment 3 bases; nucleotides outside the gene matches: 5.